This is a list of T cell receptor beta chains from one sample in a study of blood T cell repertoires in COVID-19. Using immunoSEQ multiplex PCR, the repertoire was profiled, and TCRdb retains in-frame clones only, with some absent. The sample includes about 240,000 clones, around 86% seen only once; the top ten take roughly 3.5%. Source material: PBMCs or T cells enriched from blood (not recorded which). All receptors derive from a woman aged 40 to 49 with acute COVID-19. CDR3s include the opening cysteine and the closing phenylalanine or tryptophan. A D gene is named only where the DNA matches it firmly. Size is stated for part of the rows, as once, few or many counts, or as a class when the clone is expanded.

j_call,clone_size,d_call,v_call,cdr3_aa,cdr3_nt
TRBJ1-1,.,.,TRBV24-1,CATSSWNTEAFF,TGTGCCACCAGCTCCTGGAACACTGAAGCTTTCTTT
TRBJ2-1,.,TRBD2,TRBV6-6,CASTPLGGRGGDEQFF,TGTGCCAGCACCCCGCTCGGGGGGAGGGGAGGAGATGAGCAGTTCTTC
TRBJ2-2,.,.,TRBV7-9,CASSLVIGELFF,TGTGCCAGCAGCTTAGTTATCGGGGAGCTGTTTTTT
TRBJ1-2,.,TRBD1,TRBV19,CASSRQGMVGYTF,TGTGCCAGTAGCCGACAGGGAATGGTCGGCTACACCTTC
TRBJ2-5,.,TRBD1,TRBV19,CASSPGTGPQETQYF,TGTGCCAGTAGTCCCGGGACAGGGCCCCAAGAGACCCAGTACTTC
TRBJ1-2,.,.,TRBV5-4,CASTKLGGFYGYTF,TGTGCCAGCACCAAACTGGGGGGTTTTTATGGCTACACCTTC
TRBJ1-1,once,.,TRBV25-1,CASSESQESTEAFF,TGTGCCAGCAGTGAATCCCAGGAAAGCACTGAAGCTTTCTTT
TRBJ2-7,.,TRBD2,TRBV5-1,CASSLVSGTSGGYEQYF,TGCGCCAGCAGCTTGGTCTCCGGGACTAGCGGCGGTTACGAGCAGTACTTC
TRBJ2-2,.,.,TRBV11-1,CASSLQANTGELFF,TGTGCCAGCAGCTTACAGGCGAACACCGGGGAGCTGTTTTTT
TRBJ2-7,.,TRBD1,TRBV7-2,CASSQDRGEQYF,TGTGCCAGCAGCCAAGACAGGGGCGAGCAGTACTTC
TRBJ1-3,.,TRBD1,TRBV9,CASSVQSSGGAGNTIYF,TGTGCCAGCAGCGTACAGTCCTCAGGGGGCGCTGGAAACACCATATATTTT
TRBJ2-3,.,TRBD2,TRBV27,CASRGLAGHSDTQYF,TGTGCCAGCAGGGGACTAGCGGGGCACTCAGATACGCAGTATTTT
TRBJ2-1,.,.,TRBV11-3,CASSLLAANEQFF,TGTGCCAGCAGCTTGTTAGCGGCCAATGAGCAGTTCTTC
TRBJ1-6,.,TRBD1,TRBV19,CASSDRDMYNSPLHF,TGTGCCAGTAGCGACAGGGACATGTATAATTCACCCCTCCACTTT
TRBJ1-1,.,.,TRBV24-1,CATSDSTARPTEAFF,TGTGCCACCAGTGATTCAACCGCCAGGCCCACTGAAGCTTTCTTT
TRBJ1-1,.,.,TRBV3-1/TRBV3-2,CASSGLGGNTEAFF,TGTGCCAGTTCGGGGTTGGGAGGAAACACTGAAGCTTTCTTT
TRBJ1-2,.,.,TRBV30,CAYQFRGYTF,TGTGCCTATCAATTCCGGGGCTACACCTTC
TRBJ2-7,.,TRBD1,TRBV19,CASSIFPGQGFPEQYF,TGTGCCAGTAGTATTTTCCCGGGACAGGGATTCCCCGAGCAGTACTTC
TRBJ2-5,.,TRBD1,TRBV27,CASGQGGETQYF,TGTGCCAGCGGACAGGGTGGGGAGACCCAGTACTTC
TRBJ2-2,.,.,TRBV3-1/TRBV3-2,CASSHGGEGTGELFF,TGTGCCAGCAGCCACGGCGGGGAAGGGACCGGGGAGCTGTTTTTT
TRBJ2-2,.,TRBD1,TRBV30,CAWSVRQGAGITGELFF,TGTGCCTGGAGTGTAAGACAGGGGGCAGGAATCACCGGGGAGCTGTTTTTT
TRBJ2-1,.,TRBD2,TRBV5-1,CASSIIGTSGSGNEQFF,TGCGCCAGCAGCATTATCGGGACTAGCGGGAGTGGCAATGAGCAGTTCTTC
TRBJ1-4,.,TRBD1,TRBV27,CASRGPGQGNEKLFF,TGTGCCAGCAGGGGGCCGGGACAGGGGAACGAAAAACTGTTTTTT
TRBJ2-1,.,TRBD2,TRBV5-1,CASSLDEREGYNEQFF,TGCGCCAGCAGCTTGGATGAGCGGGAGGGTTACAATGAGCAGTTCTTC
TRBJ2-1,.,.,TRBV11-2,CASSFGRYNEQFF,TGTGCCAGCAGCTTCGGTCGGTACAATGAGCAGTTCTTC
TRBJ2-5,.,TRBD2,TRBV10-3,CAISEFAGVAETQYF,TGTGCCATCAGTGAGTTTGCGGGAGTTGCGGAGACCCAGTACTTC
TRBJ2-1,.,TRBD2,TRBV11-2,CASSLLSSGSSDEQFF,TGTGCCAGCAGCTTACTTTCTAGCGGGAGTAGTGATGAGCAGTTCTTC
TRBJ1-2,.,TRBD1,TRBV6-5,CASSPPGGGGGYTF,TGTGCCAGCAGCCCCCCAGGGGGAGGAGGAGGCTACACCTTC
TRBJ2-7,.,.,TRBV5-1,CASSSGTGKAGGPGEQYF,TGCGCCAGCAGCTCCGGGACAGGGAAAGCGGGAGGGCCTGGTGAGCAGTACTTC
TRBJ2-7,.,.,TRBV5-1,CASSLAPVAPYEQYF,TGCGCCAGCAGCTTGGCCCCGGTAGCCCCCTACGAGCAGTACTTC
TRBJ1-1,.,TRBD1,TRBV24-1,CATSDHRGRYTEAFF,TGTGCCACCAGTGACCACAGGGGACGGTACACTGAAGCTTTCTTT
TRBJ1-5,.,TRBD1,TRBV9,CASSATGAEQPQHF,TGTGCCAGCAGCGCTACAGGGGCTGAGCAGCCCCAGCATTTT
TRBJ2-1,.,TRBD1,TRBV5-1,CASSPNAGTEANEQFF,TGCGCCAGCAGCCCCAACGCCGGGACAGAGGCCAATGAGCAGTTCTTC
TRBJ1-2,.,.,TRBV5-8,CASSLDRAIYGYTF,TGTGCCAGCAGCTTGGACAGGGCCATCTATGGCTACACCTTC
TRBJ2-1,.,.,TRBV6-5,CASRIDSSYNEQFF,TGTGCCAGCAGGATAGACAGCTCCTACAATGAGCAGTTCTTC
TRBJ2-1,few,TRBD1,TRBV2,CAGWTGAGEQFF,TGTGCCGGCTGGACAGGGGCCGGTGAGCAGTTCTTC
TRBJ1-5,few,TRBD1,TRBV2,CASSLDRRSNQPQHF,TGTGCCAGCAGTCTGGACAGGAGGAGCAATCAGCCCCAGCATTTT
TRBJ1-1,.,.,TRBV6-5,CASSWGQGHTEAFF,TGTGCCAGCAGTTGGGGGCAGGGTCACACTGAAGCTTTCTTT
TRBJ1-4,.,TRBD1,TRBV9,CASSADRGNEKLFF,TGTGCCAGCAGCGCGGACAGGGGAAATGAAAAACTGTTTTTT
TRBJ2-2,once,TRBD1,TRBV11-3,CASSLGTANTGELFF,TGTGCCAGCAGCCTCGGGACAGCGAACACCGGGGAGCTGTTTTTT
TRBJ1-6,.,.,TRBV4-1,CASSPTATQGSYNSPLHF,TGCGCCAGCAGCCCAACCGCTACACAGGGTTCCTATAATTCACCCCTCCACTTT
TRBJ1-3,.,TRBD1,TRBV7-9,CASNPGTGNGNTIYF,TGTGCCAGCAACCCTGGGACAGGGAATGGAAACACCATATATTTT
TRBJ2-5,.,TRBD1,TRBV7-9,CASSSRGVQGFGETQYF,TGTGCCAGCAGCTCAAGAGGTGTACAGGGGTTCGGGGAGACCCAGTACTTC
TRBJ2-1,.,.,TRBV5-1,CASSPPGDEQFF,TGCGCCAGCAGCCCCCCCGGGGATGAGCAGTTCTTC
TRBJ2-3,.,TRBD2,TRBV23-1,CASSQEREGPHNTDTQYF,TGCGCCAGTAGTCAAGAGCGGGAGGGCCCTCATAATACAGATACGCAGTATTTT